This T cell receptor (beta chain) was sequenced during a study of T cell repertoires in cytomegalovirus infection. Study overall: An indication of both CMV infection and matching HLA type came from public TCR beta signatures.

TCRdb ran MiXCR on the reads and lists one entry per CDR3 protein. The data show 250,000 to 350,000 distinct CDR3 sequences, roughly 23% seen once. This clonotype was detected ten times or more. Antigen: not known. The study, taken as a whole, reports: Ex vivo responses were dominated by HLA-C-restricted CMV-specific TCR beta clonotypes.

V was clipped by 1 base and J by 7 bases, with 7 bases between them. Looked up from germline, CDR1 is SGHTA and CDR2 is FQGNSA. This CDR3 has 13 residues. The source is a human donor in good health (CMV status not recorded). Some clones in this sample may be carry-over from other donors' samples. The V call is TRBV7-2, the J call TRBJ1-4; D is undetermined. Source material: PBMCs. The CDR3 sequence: CASSLGGSEKLFF. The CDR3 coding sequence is TGTGCCAGCAGCTTAGGCGGTTCTGAAAAACTGTTTTTT. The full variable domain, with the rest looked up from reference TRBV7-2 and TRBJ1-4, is GAGVSQSPSNKVTEKGKDVELRCDPISGHTALYWYRQSLGQGLEFLIYFQGNSAPDKSGLPSDRFSAERTGGSVSTLTIQRTQQEDSAVYLCASSLGGSEKLFFGSGTQLSVL.